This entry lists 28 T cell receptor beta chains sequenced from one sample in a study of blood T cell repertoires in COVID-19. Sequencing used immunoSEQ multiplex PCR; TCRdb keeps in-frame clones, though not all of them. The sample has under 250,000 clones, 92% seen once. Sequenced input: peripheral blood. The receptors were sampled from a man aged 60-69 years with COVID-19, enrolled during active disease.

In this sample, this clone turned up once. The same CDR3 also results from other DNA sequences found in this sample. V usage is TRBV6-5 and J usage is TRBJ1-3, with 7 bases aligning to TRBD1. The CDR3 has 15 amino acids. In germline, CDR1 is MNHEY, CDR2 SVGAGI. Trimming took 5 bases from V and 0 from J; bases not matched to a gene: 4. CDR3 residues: CASSRDRGSGNTIYF. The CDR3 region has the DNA TGTGCCAGCAGTCGGGACAGAGGCTCTGGAAACACCATATATTTT.

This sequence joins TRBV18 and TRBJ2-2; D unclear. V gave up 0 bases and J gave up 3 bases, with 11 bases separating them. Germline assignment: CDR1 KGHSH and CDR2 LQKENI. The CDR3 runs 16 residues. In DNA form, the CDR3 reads TGTGCCAGCTCACCACCGTCCATCCGGTACACCGGGGAGCTGTTTTTT. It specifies CASSPPSIRYTGELFF.

The CDR3 bases are TGTGCCAGCAGCTTACCAAGCGGGAGAGGGGGGGGTACGCAGTATTTT. It codes for CASSLPSGRGGGTQYF. The V and J genes are TRBV7-8 and TRBJ2-3; 8 bases align to TRBD2. Germline V gene data show CDR1 as SGHVS and CDR2 as FQNEAQ. The CDR3 has 16 amino acids. V shed 2 bases and J 8 bases; nucleotides not matched to a gene: 12.

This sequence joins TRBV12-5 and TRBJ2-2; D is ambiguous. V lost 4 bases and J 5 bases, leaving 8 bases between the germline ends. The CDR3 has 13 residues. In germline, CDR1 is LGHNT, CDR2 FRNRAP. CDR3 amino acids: CASGSLVTGELFF. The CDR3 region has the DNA TGTGCTAGTGGTTCCCTCGTTACCGGGGAGCTGTTTTTT.

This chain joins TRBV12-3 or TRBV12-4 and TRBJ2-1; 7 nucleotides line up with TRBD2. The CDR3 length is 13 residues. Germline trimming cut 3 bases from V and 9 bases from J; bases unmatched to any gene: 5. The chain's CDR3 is CASSLAGVSEQFF. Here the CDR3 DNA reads TGTGCCAGCAGTTTGGCGGGGGTGTCTGAGCAGTTCTTC.

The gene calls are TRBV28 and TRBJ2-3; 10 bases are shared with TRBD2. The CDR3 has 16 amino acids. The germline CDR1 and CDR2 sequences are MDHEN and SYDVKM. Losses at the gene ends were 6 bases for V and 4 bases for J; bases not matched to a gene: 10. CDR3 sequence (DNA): TGTGCCAGCAGCCCCTCTAGCGGGAGATTCGCAGATACGCAGTATTTT. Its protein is CASSPSSGRFADTQYF.

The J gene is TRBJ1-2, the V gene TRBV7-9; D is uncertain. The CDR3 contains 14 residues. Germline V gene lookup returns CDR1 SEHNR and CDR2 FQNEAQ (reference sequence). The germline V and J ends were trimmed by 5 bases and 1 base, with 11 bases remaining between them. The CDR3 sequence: CASSIAEINYGYTF. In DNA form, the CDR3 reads TGTGCCAGCAGCATCGCGGAGATTAACTATGGCTACACCTTC.

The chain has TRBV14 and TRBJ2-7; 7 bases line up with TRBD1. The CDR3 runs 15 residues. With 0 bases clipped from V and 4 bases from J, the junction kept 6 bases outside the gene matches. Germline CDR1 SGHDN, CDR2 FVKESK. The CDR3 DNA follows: TGTGCCAGCAGCCAAGAAGTCGACAGGGTGTACGAGCAGTACTTC. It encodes CASSQEVDRVYEQYF.

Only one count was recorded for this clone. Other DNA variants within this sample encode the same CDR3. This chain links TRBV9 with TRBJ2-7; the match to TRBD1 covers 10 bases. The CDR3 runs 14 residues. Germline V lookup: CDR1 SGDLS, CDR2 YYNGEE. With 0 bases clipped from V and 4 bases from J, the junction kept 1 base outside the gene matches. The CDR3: CASSVGQGAYEQYF. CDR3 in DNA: TGTGCCAGCAGCGTAGGACAGGGGGCTTACGAGCAGTACTTC.

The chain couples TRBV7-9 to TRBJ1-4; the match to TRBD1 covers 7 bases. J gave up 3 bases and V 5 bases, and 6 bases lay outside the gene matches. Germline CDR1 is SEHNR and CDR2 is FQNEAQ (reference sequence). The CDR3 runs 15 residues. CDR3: CASSRGDRSNEKLFF. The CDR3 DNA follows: TGTGCCAGCAGCAGAGGGGACAGATCTAATGAAAAACTGTTTTTT. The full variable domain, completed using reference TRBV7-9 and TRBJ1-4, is DTGVSQNPRHKITKRGQNVTFRCDPISEHNRLYWYRQTLGQGPEFLTYFQNEAQLEKSRLLSDRFSAERPKGSFSTLEIQRTEQGDSAMYLCASSRGDRSNEKLFFGSGTQLSVL.

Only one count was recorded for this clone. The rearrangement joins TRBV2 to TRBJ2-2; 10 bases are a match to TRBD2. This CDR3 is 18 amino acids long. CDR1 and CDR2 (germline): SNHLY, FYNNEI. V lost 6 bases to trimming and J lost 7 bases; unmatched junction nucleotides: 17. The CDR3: CASRVSGLADIVGGELFF. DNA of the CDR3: TGTGCCAGCAGAGTTTCTGGACTAGCGGACATCGTTGGCGGGGAGCTGTTTTTT.

The CDR3 reads CAWGTGLGGELFF. The CDR3 region has the DNA TGTGCCTGGGGGACAGGGTTGGGCGGGGAGCTGTTTTTT. The V and J genes are TRBV30 and TRBJ2-2, with TRBD1 identical over 9 bases. The CDR3 spans 13 residues. CDR1 and CDR2 (germline): GTSNPN, SVGIG (reference sequence). The trim removed 5 bases at V and 7 bases at J, leaving 5 bases unmatched.

CDR3 in DNA: TGTGCCAGCAGCAACCAGGGTCAGGCGCGCACTGAAGCTTTCTTT. It specifies CASSNQGQARTEAFF. This rearrangement joins TRBV7-3 to TRBJ1-1, with D possibly TRBD1 on 5 matching bases. CDR1 and CDR2 (germline): SGHTA, FQGTGA. The CDR3 has 15 amino acids. V gave up 5 bases and J gave up 4 bases, with 17 bases separating them.

The CDR3 protein is CASSQFEGGSPLHF. DNA of the CDR3: TGTGCCAGCAGCCAATTCGAGGGCGGATCACCCCTCCACTTT. The chain recombines TRBV3-1 (or the pseudogene TRBV3-2) with TRBJ1-6; D not resolved. Trimming cost V 2 bases and J 10 bases, with 12 bases left between them. The CDR3 length is 14 residues. The germline CDR1 and CDR2 sequences are LGHDT and YNNKEL (reference sequence).

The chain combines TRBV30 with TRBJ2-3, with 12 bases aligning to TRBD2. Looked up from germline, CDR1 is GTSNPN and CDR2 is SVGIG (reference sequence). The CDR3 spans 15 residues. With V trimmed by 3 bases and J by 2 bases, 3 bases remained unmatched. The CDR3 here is CAWSRLAGATDTQYF. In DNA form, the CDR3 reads TGTGCCTGGAGCCGACTAGCGGGGGCCACAGATACGCAGTATTTT.

The CDR3 protein is CASSLAPGGGTEAFF. Written as DNA, the CDR3 is TGTGCCAGCAGCTTAGCGCCCGGCGGAGGCACTGAAGCTTTCTTT. The chain has TRBV7-8 and TRBJ1-1; D ambiguous. CDR1 is SGHVS, CDR2 FQNEAQ, per germline. This CDR3 region has 15 residues. The germline V and J ends were trimmed by 0 bases and 4 bases, with 12 bases remaining between them.

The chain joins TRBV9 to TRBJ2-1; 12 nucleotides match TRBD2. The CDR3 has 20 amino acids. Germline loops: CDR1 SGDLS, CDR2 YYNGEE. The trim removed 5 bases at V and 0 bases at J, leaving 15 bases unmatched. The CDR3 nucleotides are TGTGCCAGCAGTTTAGGACTAGCGGGGTTTGGTGAAAGCTCCTACAATGAGCAGTTCTTC. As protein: CASSLGLAGFGESSYNEQFF.

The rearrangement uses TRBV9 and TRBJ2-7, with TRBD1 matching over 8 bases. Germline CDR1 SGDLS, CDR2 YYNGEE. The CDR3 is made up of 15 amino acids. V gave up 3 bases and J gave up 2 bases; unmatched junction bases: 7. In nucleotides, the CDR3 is TGTGCCAGCAGCGCGACCGGGACAGGACCCTACGAGCAGTACTTC. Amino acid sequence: CASSATGTGPYEQYF. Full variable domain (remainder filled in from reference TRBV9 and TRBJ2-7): DSGVTQTPKHLITATGQRVTLRCSPRSGDLSVYWYQQSLDQGLQFLIQYYNGEERAKGNILERFSAQQFPDLHSELNLSSLELGDSALYFCASSATGTGPYEQYFGPGTRLTVT.

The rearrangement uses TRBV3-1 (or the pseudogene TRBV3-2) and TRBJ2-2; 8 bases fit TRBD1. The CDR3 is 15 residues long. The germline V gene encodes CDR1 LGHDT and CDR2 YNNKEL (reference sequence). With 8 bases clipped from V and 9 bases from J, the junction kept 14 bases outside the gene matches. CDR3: CASGAADRGARELFF. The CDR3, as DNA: TGTGCCAGCGGGGCCGCTGACAGGGGAGCTCGGGAGCTGTTTTTT.

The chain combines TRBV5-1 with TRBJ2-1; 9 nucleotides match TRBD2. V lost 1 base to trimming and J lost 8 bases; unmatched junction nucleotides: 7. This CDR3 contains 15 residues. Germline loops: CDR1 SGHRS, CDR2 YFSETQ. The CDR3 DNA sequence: TGCGCCAGCAGCTTGTTTAGCGGGAGTGGCTATGAGCAGTTCTTC. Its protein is CASSLFSGSGYEQFF.

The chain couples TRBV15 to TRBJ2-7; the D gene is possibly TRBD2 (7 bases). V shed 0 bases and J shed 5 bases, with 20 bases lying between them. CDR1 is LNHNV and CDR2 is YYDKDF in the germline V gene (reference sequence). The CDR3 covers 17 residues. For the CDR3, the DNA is TGTGCCACCAGCAGAGATCCGAGTCGAAGGGGGGGGAACGAGCAGTACTTC. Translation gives CATSRDPSRRGGNEQYF. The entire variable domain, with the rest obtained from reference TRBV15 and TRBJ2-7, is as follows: DAMVIQNPRYQVTQFGKPVTLSCSQTLNHNVMYWYQQKSSQAPKLLFHYYDKDFNNEADTPDNFQSRRPNTSFCFLDIRSPGLGDTAMYLCATSRDPSRRGGNEQYFGPGTRLTVT.

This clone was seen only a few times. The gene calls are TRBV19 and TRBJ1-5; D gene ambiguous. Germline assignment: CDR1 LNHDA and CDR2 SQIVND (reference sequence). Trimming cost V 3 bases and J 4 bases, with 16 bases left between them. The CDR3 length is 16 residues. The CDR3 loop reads CASSIPSLSRNQPQHF. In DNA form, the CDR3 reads TGTGCCAGTAGTATCCCCAGTCTCTCTAGGAATCAGCCCCAGCATTTT.

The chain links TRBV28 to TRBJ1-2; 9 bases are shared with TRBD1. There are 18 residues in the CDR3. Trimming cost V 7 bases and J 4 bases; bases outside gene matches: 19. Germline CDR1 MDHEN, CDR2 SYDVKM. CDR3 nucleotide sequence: TGTGCCAGCACCGAAACAGGGGGCGCAGGTCCGACCCCCTATGGCTACACCTTC. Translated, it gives CASTETGGAGPTPYGYTF.

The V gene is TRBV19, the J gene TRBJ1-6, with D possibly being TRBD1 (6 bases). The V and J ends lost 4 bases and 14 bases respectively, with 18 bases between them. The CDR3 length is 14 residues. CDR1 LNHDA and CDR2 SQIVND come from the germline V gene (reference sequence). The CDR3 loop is CASSTHGQSLALHF. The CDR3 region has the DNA TGTGCCAGTAGTACCCACGGACAGTCTTTGGCCCTCCACTTT. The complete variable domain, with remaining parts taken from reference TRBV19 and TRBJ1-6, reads DGGITQSPKYLFRKEGQNVTLSCEQNLNHDAMYWYRQDPGQGLRLIYYSQIVNDFQKGDIAEGYSVSREKKESFPLTVTSAQKNPTAFYLCASSTHGQSLALHFGNGTRLTVT.

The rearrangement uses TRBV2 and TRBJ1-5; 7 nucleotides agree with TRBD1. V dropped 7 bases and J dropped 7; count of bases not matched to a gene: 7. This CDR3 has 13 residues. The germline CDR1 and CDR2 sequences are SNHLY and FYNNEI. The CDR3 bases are TGTGCCAGCACCCGACAGGGCAGCCAGCCCCAGCATTTT. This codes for CASTRQGSQPQHF. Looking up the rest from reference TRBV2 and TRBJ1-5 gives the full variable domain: EPEVTQTPSHQVTQMGQEVILRCVPISNHLYFYWYRQILGQKVEFLVSFYNNEISEKSEIFDDQFSVERPDGSNFTLKIRSTKLEDSAMYFCASTRQGSQPQHFGDGTRLSIL.

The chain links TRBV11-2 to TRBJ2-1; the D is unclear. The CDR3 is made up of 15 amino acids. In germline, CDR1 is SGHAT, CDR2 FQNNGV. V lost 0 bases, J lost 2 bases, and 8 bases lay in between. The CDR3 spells CASSLESGTYNEQFF. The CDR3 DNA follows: TGTGCCAGCAGCTTAGAGTCAGGTACCTACAATGAGCAGTTCTTC.

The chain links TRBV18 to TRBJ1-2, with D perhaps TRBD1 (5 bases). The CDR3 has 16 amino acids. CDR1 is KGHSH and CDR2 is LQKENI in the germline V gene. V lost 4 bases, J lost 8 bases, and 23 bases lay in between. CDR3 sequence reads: CASSLLDQWASGGYTF. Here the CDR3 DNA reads TGTGCCAGCTCACTCTTGGACCAGTGGGCTTCAGGGGGCTACACCTTC.

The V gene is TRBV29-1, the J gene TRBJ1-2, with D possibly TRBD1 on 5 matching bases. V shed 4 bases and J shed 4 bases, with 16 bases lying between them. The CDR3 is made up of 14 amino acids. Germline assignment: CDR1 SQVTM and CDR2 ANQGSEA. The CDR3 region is CSVAGYLRSYGYTF. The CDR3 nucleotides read TGCAGCGTTGCAGGGTACCTTAGGAGCTATGGCTACACCTTC.